This T cell receptor beta chain was observed in a study of molecular identifiers for immune sequencing clone quantification. Using its own MiXCR run on the PCR reads, TCRdb lists one record per CDR3 protein. Of over 550,000 distinct CDR3 sequences listed, about 25% are singletons. This CDR3 is built from 16 residues. CDR1 and CDR2 from the germline V gene are SGHVS and FQNEAQ. This clonotype is a singleton in its sample. The CDR3 end shows no conserved phenylalanine or tryptophan, and so a read error is likely. The TCR was taken from a human donor in good health. Some libraries in this study had Jurkat cell RNA spiked in. The sample consisted of naive CD8+ T cells from blood, with Jurkat cell RNA spiked in. Indicated subset: FACS-sorted CD8+CD4-CCR7+CD45RA+ naive T cells. The chain combines TRBV7-8 with TRBJ2-7; no reliable D call. The CDR3 protein is CASSLVAWGFSHEQYI. The DNA of the CDR3 is TGTGCCAGCAGCTTAGTGGCGTGGGGTTTCTCCCACGAGCAGTACATC.